This TCR beta chain was found in a study of blood T cells in healthy people across ages. Next came a second PCR, run for roughly 7 to 12 cycles, which used a sample-barcoded 5' primer along with a J-beta primer mix. TCRdb re-derived calls from the 5' RACE reads in MiXCR, one entry per CDR3 protein. The sample consists of around 1,500,000 distinct CDR3 sequences, roughly 45% of them appearing once. This clonotype showed up just a few times. J gave up 0 bases and V 5 bases, and 7 bases lay outside the gene matches. The V gene's germline CDR1 is SGHTA and CDR2 FQGNSA. This CDR3 has 16 amino acids. This chain links TRBV7-2 with TRBJ2-4, with TRBD1 identical over 7 bases. Material: blood. The receptor was isolated from a woman aged 18-29 years in good health. This CDR3 is CASSGGQSLAKNIQYF. The CDR3 coding sequence is TGTGCCAGCAGCGGGGGACAGAGTTTAGCCAAAAACATTCAGTACTTC.